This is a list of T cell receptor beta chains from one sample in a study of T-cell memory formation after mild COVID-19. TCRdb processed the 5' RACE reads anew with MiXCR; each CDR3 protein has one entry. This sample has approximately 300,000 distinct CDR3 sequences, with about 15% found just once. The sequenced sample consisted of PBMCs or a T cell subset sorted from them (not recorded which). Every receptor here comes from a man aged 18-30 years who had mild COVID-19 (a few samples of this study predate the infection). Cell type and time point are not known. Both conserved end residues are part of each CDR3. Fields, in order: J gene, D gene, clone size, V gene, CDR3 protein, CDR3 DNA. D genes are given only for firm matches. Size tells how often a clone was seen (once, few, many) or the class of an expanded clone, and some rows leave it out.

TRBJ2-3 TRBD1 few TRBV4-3 CASSQDGTGTDTQYF TGCGCCAGCAGCCAAGACGGGACAGGCACAGATACGCAGTATTTT
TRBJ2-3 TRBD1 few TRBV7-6 CASSSGQGLDTQYF TGTGCCAGCAGCTCGGGACAGGGGCTCGATACGCAGTATTTT
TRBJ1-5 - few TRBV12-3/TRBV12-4 CASRGGSNQPQHF TGTGCCAGCAGAGGGGGGTCCAATCAGCCCCAGCATTTT
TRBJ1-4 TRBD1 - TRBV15 CATGTGWEKLFF TGTGCCACCGGGACAGGGTGGGAAAAACTGTTTTTT
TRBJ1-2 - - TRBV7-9 CASSSAAYGYTF TGTGCCAGCAGCTCGGCAGCCTATGGCTACACCTTC
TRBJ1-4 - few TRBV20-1 CSARHSHRTDTNEKLFF TGCAGTGCTAGACATTCCCACAGGACAGATACTAATGAAAAACTGTTTTTT
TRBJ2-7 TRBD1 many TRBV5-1 CASRGTVDYEQYF TGCGCCAGTAGAGGGACAGTAGACTACGAGCAGTACTTC
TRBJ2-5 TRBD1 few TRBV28 CASSCIPTSTGNQETQYF TGTGCCAGCAGTTGCATCCCCACCTCGACAGGGAACCAAGAGACCCAGTACTTC
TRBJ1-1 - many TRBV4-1 CASSSREVAEAFF TGCGCCAGCAGTAGTAGGGAAGTTGCTGAAGCTTTCTTT
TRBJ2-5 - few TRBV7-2 CASREHETQYF TGTGCCAGCAGGGAGCACGAGACCCAGTACTTC
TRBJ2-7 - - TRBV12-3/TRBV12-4 CASSLEVYYEQYF TGTGCCAGCAGTTTGGAGGTATACTACGAGCAGTACTTC
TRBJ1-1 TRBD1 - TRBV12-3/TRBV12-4 CASSPYSGTGSAFF TGTGCCAGCAGCCCATACTCCGGGACAGGGTCTGCTTTCTTT
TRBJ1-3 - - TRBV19 CASSSFSGTVGNTIYF TGTGCCAGTAGTTCATTCTCCGGGACGGTAGGAAACACCATATATTTT
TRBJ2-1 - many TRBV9 CASSVGTGLAGTYNEQFF TGTGCCAGCAGCGTAGGAACGGGCTTGGCTGGCACCTACAATGAGCAGTTCTTC
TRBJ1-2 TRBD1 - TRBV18 CASSRQGTGDHYGYTF TGTGCCAGCTCACGCCAAGGGACAGGGGATCACTATGGCTACACCTTC
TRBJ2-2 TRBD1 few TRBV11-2 CASSQGANTGELFF TGTGCCAGCAGCCAGGGGGCGAACACCGGGGAGCTGTTTTTT
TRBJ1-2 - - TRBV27 CASSLPHYGYTF TGTGCCAGCAGTTTACCCCACTATGGCTACACCTTC
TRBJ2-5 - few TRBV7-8 CASRWGTASTGTQYF TGTGCCAGCAGGTGGGGGACGGCATCCACTGGGACCCAGTACTTC
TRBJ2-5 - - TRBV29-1 CSVEPPSSAETQYF TGCAGCGTTGAACCCCCTAGTTCCGCAGAGACCCAGTACTTC
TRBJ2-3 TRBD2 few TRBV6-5 CASSYSGLAGGSTDTQYF TGTGCCAGCAGTTATTCCGGACTAGCGGGGGGTAGCACAGATACGCAGTATTTT
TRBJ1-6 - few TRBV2 CASRDRSSYNSPLHF TGTGCCAGCAGAGACAGGAGCTCCTATAATTCACCCCTCCACTTT
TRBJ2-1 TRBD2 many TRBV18 CASSPLAGDYNEQFF TGTGCCAGCTCACCCCTAGCGGGGGATTACAATGAGCAGTTCTTC
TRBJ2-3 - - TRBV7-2 CASSQSQPGTDTQYF TGTGCCAGCAGCCAATCCCAACCGGGCACAGATACGCAGTATTTT
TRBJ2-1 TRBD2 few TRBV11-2 CASSLERGGLPYNEQFF TGTGCCAGCAGCTTGGAGCGGGGGGGCCTCCCCTACAATGAGCAGTTCTTC
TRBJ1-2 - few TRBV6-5 CASSEHRTTFGYTF TGTGCCAGCTCGGAGCACAGGACTACTTTTGGCTACACCTTC
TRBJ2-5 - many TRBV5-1 CASSRDAETQYF TGCGCCAGCAGTCGGGACGCAGAGACCCAGTACTTC
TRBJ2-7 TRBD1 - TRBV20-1 CSARDRSGQAAEQYF TGCAGTGCTAGAGATCGTTCGGGACAGGCCGCCGAGCAGTACTTC
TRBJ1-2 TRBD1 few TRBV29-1 CSVYTVPGQGVNYGYTF TGCAGCGTTTATACGGTCCCGGGACAGGGGGTTAACTATGGCTACACCTTC
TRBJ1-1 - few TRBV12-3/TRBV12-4 CASSPPGGPARAFF TGTGCCAGCAGTCCCCCCGGGGGCCCTGCGCGGGCTTTCTTT
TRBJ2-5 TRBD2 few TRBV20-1 CSAIGGEETQYF TGCAGTGCTATCGGGGGGGAAGAGACCCAGTACTTC
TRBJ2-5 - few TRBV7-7 CASSFGSGLQETQYF TGTGCCAGCAGCTTTGGGAGCGGACTCCAAGAGACCCAGTACTTC
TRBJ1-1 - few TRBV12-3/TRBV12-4 CASTSEGLNTEAFF TGTGCCAGCACCTCGGAGGGATTGAACACTGAAGCTTTCTTT
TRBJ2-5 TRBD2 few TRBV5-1 CATKGLAGQETQYF TGCGCCACCAAAGGGCTAGCGGGGCAAGAGACCCAGTACTTC
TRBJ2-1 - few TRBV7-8 CASSESQVRGYNEQFF TGTGCCAGCAGCGAATCTCAGGTCCGGGGCTACAATGAGCAGTTCTTC
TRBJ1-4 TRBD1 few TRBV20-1 CSATRQGNNEKLFF TGCAGTGCTACTCGACAGGGAAATAATGAAAAACTGTTTTTT
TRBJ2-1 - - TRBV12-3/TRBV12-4 CATLRNGAYNEQFF TGTGCCACCTTACGAAACGGGGCCTACAATGAGCAGTTCTTC
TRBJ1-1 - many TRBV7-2 CASSPEAGAEAFF TGTGCCAGCAGCCCGGAGGCCGGGGCTGAAGCTTTCTTT
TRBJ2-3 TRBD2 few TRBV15 CATSSPSGGTDTQYF TGTGCCACCAGCAGCCCTAGCGGTGGCACAGATACGCAGTATTTT
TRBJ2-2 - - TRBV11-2 CASSVGESGELFF TGTGCCAGCAGCGTCGGTGAAAGCGGGGAGCTGTTTTTT
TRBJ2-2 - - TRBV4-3 CASSQKLVDTGELFF TGCGCCAGCAGCCAAAAACTAGTAGACACCGGGGAGCTGTTTTTT
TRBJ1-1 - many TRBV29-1 CSVGRGDTEAFF TGCAGCGTGGGGAGGGGAGACACTGAAGCTTTCTTT
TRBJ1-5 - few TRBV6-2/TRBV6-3 CASASSYQPQHF TGTGCCAGCGCTTCCTCCTATCAGCCCCAGCATTTT
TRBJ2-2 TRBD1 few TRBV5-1 CASNRGFDTGELFF TGCGCCAGCAACAGGGGGTTCGACACCGGGGAGCTGTTTTTT
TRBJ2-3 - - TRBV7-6 CASSFPFGGPSTDTQYF TGTGCCAGCAGCTTCCCCTTCGGGGGGCCTAGCACAGATACGCAGTATTTT
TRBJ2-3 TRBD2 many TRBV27 CASSTGSGGARADTQYF TGTGCCAGCAGTACCGGGAGCGGGGGGGCCAGGGCAGATACGCAGTATTTT
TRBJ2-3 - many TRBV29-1 CSVEDRGFTDTQYF TGCAGCGTTGAAGACAGGGGATTCACAGATACGCAGTATTTT
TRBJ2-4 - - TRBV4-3 CASSQEVGPRQGIQYF TGCGCCAGCAGCCAAGAAGTCGGCCCACGGCAGGGCATTCAGTACTTC
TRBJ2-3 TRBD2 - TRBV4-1 CASSPGLAGDPTQYF TGCGCCAGCAGCCCGGGACTAGCGGGGGACCCTACGCAGTATTTT
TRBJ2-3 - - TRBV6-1 CASSDTSRYAF TGTGCCAGCAGTGATACATCTAGGTATGCTTTT
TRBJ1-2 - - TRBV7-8 CASSLGRAGTNYGYTF TGTGCCAGCAGCTTAGGTCGGGCAGGGACCAACTATGGCTACACCTTC
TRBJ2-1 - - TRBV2 CASNPGDSEQFF TGTGCCAGCAATCCGGGGGATAGTGAGCAGTTCTTC
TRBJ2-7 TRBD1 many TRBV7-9 CASSLGQGAYEQYF TGTGCCAGCAGCTTAGGACAGGGGGCCTACGAGCAGTACTTC
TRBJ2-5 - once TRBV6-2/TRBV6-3 CASTERREETQYF TGTGCCAGCACCGAAAGGCGAGAAGAGACCCAGTACTTC
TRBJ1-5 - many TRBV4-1 CASSQGINQPQHF TGCGCCAGCAGCCAGGGGATCAATCAGCCCCAGCATTTT
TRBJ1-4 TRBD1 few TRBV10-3 CAISERGQGADEKLFF TGTGCCATCAGTGAGCGGGGTCAGGGGGCAGATGAAAAACTGTTTTTT
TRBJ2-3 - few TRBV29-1 CSVARTPTDTQYF TGCAGCGTTGCGAGGACACCCACAGATACGCAGTATTTT
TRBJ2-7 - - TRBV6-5 CASSYSPGVVGSHEQYF TGTGCCAGCAGTTACAGTCCAGGGGTCGTCGGTAGCCACGAGCAGTACTTC
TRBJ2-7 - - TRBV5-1 CASSFRSGRAYEQYF TGCGCCAGCAGCTTTCGGTCAGGAAGAGCCTACGAGCAGTACTTC